The present TCR beta chain was sequenced within a study of T cells in Graves' hyperthyroidism and ophthalmopathy. Germline CDR1 MNHEY, CDR2 SVGAGI. V lost 5 bases and J lost 5, with 16 bases in between. The CDR3 is 15 amino acids. The investigators amplified TCR beta CDR3 regions from RNA transcripts. A first-round RT-PCR of the TCR CDR3 used the HTBI primer set. TCRdb re-called the multiplex PCR reads with MiXCR, one entry per CDR3 protein. This sample yields approximately 500,000 distinct CDR3 sequences, of which roughly 46% are seen a single time; 7.5% to 8.5% belongs to the top ten. Together with thyroid ultrasound, orbital computed tomography, serum thyroxine and TRAb, clinical symptoms were used for diagnoses. This clonotype was seen at least ten times. The antigen remains undetermined. Findings and caveats of the study: Researchers found most expanded thyroid clonotypes above 0.001 in blood as well.

The origin of this receptor is a woman under 30 with Graves' hyperthyroidism. The sequenced material came from peripheral blood or thyroid tissue (not recorded which). The chain recombines TRBV6-5 with TRBJ1-5; D ambiguous. The CDR3 nucleotides are TGTGCCAGCAGTGAAAACAAATACTCCGATCAGCCCCAGCATTTT. This codes for CASSENKYSDQPQHF.